The next 26 T cell receptor beta chains were all read from a single sample in a study of blood T cell repertoires in COVID-19. Sequencing was performed with immunoSEQ multiplex PCR; in TCRdb, only in-frame clones are kept and a portion is missing. In the table there are 75,000 to 100,000 clones, roughly four fifths of which are singletons. The specimen sequenced was peripheral blood. The receptors were sampled from a man aged 50 to 60 with active or convalescent COVID-19.

The chain combines TRBV3-1 (or the pseudogene TRBV3-2) with TRBJ1-1; D is possibly TRBD1 (6 bases). Germline values: CDR1 LGHDT, CDR2 YNNKEL (reference sequence). This CDR3 is built from 15 residues. V shed 1 base and J shed 4 bases, with 13 bases lying between them. The CDR3 loop is CASSQVGWGLTEAFF. The CDR3 DNA reads TGTGCCAGCAGCCAAGTTGGATGGGGGCTCACTGAAGCTTTCTTT.

The V and J genes are TRBV19 and TRBJ1-1; unclear D gene. CDR1 is LNHDA and CDR2 is SQIVND in the germline V gene (reference sequence). The V and J ends lost 8 bases and 3 bases respectively, with 13 bases between them. The CDR3 is 13 amino acids. This CDR3 reads CASGRGWDTEAFF. CDR3 nucleotides: TGTGCCAGTGGCCGGGGATGGGACACTGAAGCTTTCTTT.

J is TRBJ2-7 and V is TRBV21-1; the table calls TRBD2, which could not be checked here. TRBV21-1 is a pseudogene. The CDR3 spans 14 residues. The CDR3 loop is CASSKTSLLYEQYF. For the CDR3, the DNA is TGTGCCAGCAGCAAGACTAGCCTTCTCTACGAGCAGTACTTC.

This clone was found a few times. V is TRBV7-8 and J is TRBJ2-6; maybe TRBD2 (5 bases). Trimming cost V 4 bases and J 1 base, with 8 bases left between them. In germline, CDR1 is SGHVS, CDR2 FQNEAQ. The CDR3 spans 15 residues. CDR3 DNA sequence: TGTGCCAGCAGCTCAAGGACTTCTGGGGCCAACGTCCTGACTTTC. It yields the protein CASSSRTSGANVLTF.

This sequence joins TRBV5-8 and TRBJ1-5; tentative D call: TRBD1 (6 bases). Trimming shortened V by 1 base and J by 7 bases, and 15 bases separated the two germline ends. Germline lookup yields CDR1 SGHTS and CDR2 YDEGEE. The CDR3 is 15 residues long. The CDR3 loop is CASSLRTGSWQPQHF. For the CDR3, the DNA is TGTGCCAGCAGCTTGAGAACAGGGTCATGGCAGCCCCAGCATTTT.

Only a few counts were recorded for this clone. This rearrangement joins TRBV6-5 to TRBJ1-2, with 8 bases matching TRBD1. Trimming cost V 5 bases and J 3 bases; bases outside gene matches: 5. Germline V gives CDR1 MNHEY, CDR2 SVGAGI. The CDR3 totals 14 residues. DNA for the CDR3: TGTGCCAGCAGTCTACAGGGGGTATACTATGGCTACACCTTC. Translation: CASSLQGVYYGYTF.

The chain employs TRBV19 and TRBJ2-3; 8 nucleotides align to TRBD2. The germline gives CDR1 LNHDA, CDR2 SQIVND (reference sequence). This CDR3 has 15 amino acids. The trim removed 5 bases at V and 5 bases at J, leaving 9 bases unmatched. CDR3 amino acids: CASSGSGGPGDTQYF. CDR3 nucleotides: TGTGCCAGTAGTGGGTCGGGGGGGCCTGGAGATACGCAGTATTTT.

The rearrangement uses TRBV18 and TRBJ2-5, with a possible D match to TRBD2 (6 bases). Trimming cost V 5 bases and J 2 bases, with 12 bases left between them. From germline, CDR1 is KGHSH and CDR2 LQKENI. This CDR3 spans 14 amino acids. CDR3 DNA: TGTGCCAGCTCAGCGTCTCGGGGGCAAGAGACCCAGTACTTC. It codes for CASSASRGQETQYF.

Here the CDR3 reads CAWLGQGMTYEQYF. The DNA of the CDR3 is TGTGCCTGGCTGGGACAGGGGATGACCTACGAGCAGTACTTC. J is TRBJ2-7 and V is TRBV30; 10 bases agree with TRBD1. Germline V CDR1 and CDR2: GTSNPN, SVGIG (reference sequence). The V and J ends lost 5 bases and 2 bases, in that order; junction bases with no gene match: 6. The CDR3 totals 14 residues. Full variable domain (missing parts from reference TRBV30 and TRBJ2-7): SQTIHQWPATLVQPVGSPLSLECTVEGTSNPNLYWYRQAAGRGLQLLFYSVGIGQISSEVPQNLSASRPQDRQFILSSKKLLLSDSGFYLCAWLGQGMTYEQYFGPGTRLTVT.

The chain couples TRBV24-1 to TRBJ2-7; TRBD1 matches 8 bases. The germline gives CDR1 KGHDR, CDR2 SFDVKD. The CDR3 is 14 amino acids. V was pared by 9 bases and J by 7 bases, with 13 bases of the junction left unmatched. The CDR3 region has the DNA TGTGCCACCGGCGGGGCAGGGGGCGCCGAGGAGCAGTACTTC. Translating gives CATGGAGGAEEQYF.

This clone appeared once. The rearrangement joins TRBV10-2 to TRBJ1-5, with D possibly TRBD1 on 5 matching bases. CDR1 and CDR2 from the germline V gene are WSHSY and SAAADI. The CDR3 spans 13 residues. The germline V and J ends were trimmed by 7 bases and 1 base, with 8 bases remaining between them. The CDR3 DNA reads TGCGCCAGCAACGGGGGGAGCAATCAGCCCCAGCATTTT. Translation gives CASNGGSNQPQHF.

The V call is TRBV15, the J call TRBJ1-5; a weak D match, TRBD1 (5 bases). Trimming removed 0 bases from V and 11 bases from J, with 8 bases in between. The CDR3 loop spans 12 amino acids. CDR1 is LNHNV, CDR2 YYDKDF, per germline (reference sequence). The CDR3 reads CATSREGGTQHF. CDR3 DNA: TGTGCCACCAGCAGAGAGGGGGGGACCCAGCATTTT.

The chain is built from TRBV7-2 and TRBJ2-7, with D unclear. V was pared by 1 base and J by 7 bases, with 11 bases between. Germline CDR1 SGHTA, CDR2 FQGNSA. This CDR3 is 13 amino acids long. CDR3 sequence: CASSLDFPGEQYF. CDR3 DNA sequence: TGTGCCAGCAGCTTAGATTTTCCGGGTGAGCAGTACTTC.

V usage is TRBV28 and J usage is TRBJ2-1; 11 bases are a match to TRBD1. CDR3 length: 15 amino acids. The germline V gene has CDR1 MDHEN and CDR2 SYDVKM. The V and J ends lost 6 bases and 4 bases, in that order; junction bases with no gene match: 5. In DNA form, the CDR3 reads TGTGCCAGCAGGCTGGGACAGGGGGAATACAATGAGCAGTTCTTC. This translates into CASRLGQGEYNEQFF.

The chain combines TRBV29-1 with TRBJ2-3; tentatively, D is TRBD2 (6 bases). The germline V gene has CDR1 SQVTM and CDR2 ANQGSEA. With 6 bases removed from V and 0 bases from J, the gap between germline ends came to 16 bases. The CDR3 has 15 amino acids. The chain's CDR3 is CSVGGTYPSTDTQYF. In DNA form, the CDR3 reads TGCAGCGTAGGAGGGACCTACCCTAGCACAGATACGCAGTATTTT.

For this clone: Other DNA variants within this sample encode the same CDR3. The genes are TRBV7-8 and TRBJ1-5; tentative D call: TRBD1 (6 bases). Germline CDR1 and CDR2: SGHVS and FQNEAQ. The CDR3 runs to 15 residues. The ends were cut back, 1 base at V and 2 bases at J, with 9 bases in the middle. The CDR3 bases are TGTGCCAGCAGCTTAGGGACAGCCGGCAATCAGCCCCAGCATTTT. It encodes CASSLGTAGNQPQHF.

This sequence joins TRBV5-1 and TRBJ2-7; maybe TRBD1 (6 bases). The CDR3 has 15 amino acids. Looked up from germline, CDR1 is SGHRS and CDR2 is YFSETQ. V lost 4 bases and J lost 1, with 15 bases in between. The CDR3 reads CASSQHTTGSYEQYF. The CDR3 nucleotides are TGCGCCAGCAGCCAGCATACTACAGGGTCCTACGAGCAGTACTTC. The complete variable domain, with remaining parts taken from reference TRBV5-1 and TRBJ2-7, reads KAGVTQTPRYLIKTRGQQVTLSCSPISGHRSVSWYQQTPGQGLQFLFEYFSETQRNKGNFPGRFSGRQFSNSRSEMNVSTLELGDSALYLCASSQHTTGSYEQYFGPGTRLTVT.

The gene calls are TRBV27 and TRBJ1-6; 7 bases line up with TRBD1. V lost 4 bases, J lost 14 bases, and 11 bases stayed unmatched. In germline, CDR1 is MNHEY, CDR2 SMNVEV (reference sequence). The length of the CDR3 is 14 residues. In nucleotides, the CDR3 is TGTGCCAGCAGTTCACAAAGGACAGGTTTGGCCCTCCACTTT. As protein: CASSSQRTGLALHF.

This chain uses TRBV5-1 with TRBJ1-1; tentative D call: TRBD1 (5 bases). This CDR3 spans 14 amino acids. The V gene's germline CDR1 is SGHRS and CDR2 YFSETQ. Trimming stripped 4 bases from V and 3 bases from J, with 13 bases between. In DNA form, the CDR3 reads TGCGCCAGCAGCCAGGGTTCGGGGGACACTGAAGCTTTCTTT. Encoded protein: CASSQGSGDTEAFF.

The V gene is TRBV7-2, the J gene TRBJ2-5; TRBD2 matches at 9 bases. J gave up 5 bases and V 3 bases, and 10 bases lay outside the gene matches. The germline V gene has CDR1 SGHTA and CDR2 FQGNSA. The CDR3 length is 16 residues. The chain's CDR3 is CASSFLGGGAGETQYF. The CDR3 DNA reads TGTGCCAGCAGCTTCTTAGGCGGGGGGGCCGGGGAGACCCAGTACTTC.

The rearrangement uses TRBV28 and TRBJ1-2; D not certain. The CDR3 loop spans 15 amino acids. Germline CDR1 and CDR2: MDHEN and SYDVKM. The germline V and J ends were trimmed by 1 base and 0 bases, with 9 bases remaining between them. As DNA, the CDR3 is TGTGCCAGCAGTTTATCCGGGGAAACTAACTATGGCTACACCTTC. Residues: CASSLSGETNYGYTF.

The chain recombines TRBV5-6 with TRBJ2-7, with D maybe TRBD1 (6 bases). The length of the CDR3 is 15 residues. The V and J ends lost 4 bases and 0 bases respectively, with 14 bases between them. Germline V gene sequence: CDR1 SGHDT, CDR2 YYEEEE. The CDR3 reads CASSQGTGPSYEQYV. The CDR3 DNA sequence: TGTGCCAGCAGCCAGGGTACAGGGCCCTCCTACGAGCAGTACGTC.

The J gene is TRBJ2-3, the V gene TRBV7-2; 10 bases line up with TRBD2. CDR3 size: 16 residues. The V and J ends lost 1 base and 5 bases, in that order; junction bases with no gene match: 6. Looked up from germline, CDR1 is SGHTA and CDR2 is FQGNSA. CDR3 nucleotide sequence: TGTGCCAGCAGCTTAGTTAGCGGGGGGCGTCAAGATACGCAGTATTTT. Its protein product is CASSLVSGGRQDTQYF. Full variable domain (remainder filled in from reference TRBV7-2 and TRBJ2-3): GAGVSQSPSNKVTEKGKDVELRCDPISGHTALYWYRQSLGQGLEFLIYFQGNSAPDKSGLPSDRFSAERTGGSVSTLTIQRTQQEDSAVYLCASSLVSGGRQDTQYFGPGTRLTVL.

This clone has only a few counts. V gene TRBV4-1 combines with J gene TRBJ2-5, with D perhaps matching TRBD2 (9 bases). Trimming shortened V by 1 base and J by 1 base, and 19 bases separated the two germline ends. The germline CDR1 and CDR2 sequences are MGHRA and YSYEKL. The CDR3 extends over 18 amino acids. CDR3 bases: TGCGCCAGCAGCCAAGCGCAGGGGGCGGGGGGGGCCCAAGAGACCCAGTACTTC. Translation gives CASSQAQGAGGAQETQYF.

This rearrangement joins TRBV9 to TRBJ1-4; 11 bases fit TRBD1. Trimming removed 3 bases from V and 6 bases from J; junction bases left unmatched: 4. The germline gives CDR1 SGDLS, CDR2 YYNGEE. CDR3 length: 15 residues. CDR3 bases: TGTGCCAGCAGCGCGCCGGGACAGGGGGATGAAAAACTGTTTTTT. It yields the protein CASSAPGQGDEKLFF.

The rearrangement uses TRBV28 and TRBJ1-2; D remains ambiguous. The CDR3 has 13 residues. Trimming cost V 8 bases and J 5 bases, with 15 bases left between them. CDR1 and CDR2 (germline): MDHEN, SYDVKM. CDR3 protein: CASGEMRRYGYTF. CDR3 nucleotide sequence: TGTGCCAGCGGAGAGATGAGGCGATATGGCTACACCTTC.